The 6 T cell receptor beta chains below all came from one sample that was sequenced in a study of post-analysis software for immune sequencing data. Their target antigens are unknown. Study-wide findings and caveats: TRBV5-6, TRBV5-1 and TRBV20-1 belonged to a set of a handful of TRBV segments that were more frequent in patients than controls.

Prepared libraries of TCR beta cDNA carried unique molecular identifiers. TCRdb independently ran MiXCR on the PCR reads; one entry per CDR3 protein. The sample consists of approximately 770,000 distinct CDR3 sequences, just over 45% of them appearing once. Input material: blood. These TCRs come from a girl under 18 with multiple sclerosis.

The rearrangement joins TRBV3-1 to TRBJ1-2; the D gene is possibly TRBD1 (6 bases). Germline CDR1 LGHDT, CDR2 YNNKEL (reference sequence). V lost 1 base and J lost 8, with 14 bases in between. The CDR3 has 14 residues. The CDR3 spells CASSQAAGARGYTF. The CDR3 DNA reads TGTGCCAGCAGCCAAGCGGCAGGGGCGCGGGGCTACACCTTC.

This clonotype was seen a handful of times. The rearrangement uses TRBV7-8 and TRBJ1-4; 8 bases map to TRBD1. Germline CDR1 and CDR2: SGHVS and FQNEAQ. Trimming removed 1 base from V and 6 bases from J; junction bases left unmatched: 7. The CDR3 covers 16 residues. CDR3 sequence: CASSLVGQGRDEKLFF. CDR3 DNA: TGTGCCAGCAGCTTAGTCGGACAGGGAAGAGATGAAAAACTGTTTTTT.

This clonotype appeared once. The chain couples TRBV10-3 to TRBJ2-3; maybe TRBD1 (5 bases). V was trimmed by 3 bases and J by 1 base, leaving 8 bases between them. CDR1 and CDR2 from the germline V gene are ENHRY and SYGVKD. There are 14 residues in the CDR3. The CDR3 loop reads CAISDLGGTDTQYF. CDR3 sequence (DNA): TGTGCCATCAGTGATTTAGGGGGCACAGATACGCAGTATTTT.

A few counts support this clonotype. One end of the junction varies from germline; a read error may be responsible. The J gene is TRBJ2-1, the V gene TRBV7-7; D ambiguous. Germline CDR1 reads SSHAT; CDR2 reads FNYEAQ (reference sequence). The CDR3 is made up of 14 amino acids. The chain's CDR3 is CASSPRTAAGEQFF. The CDR3 DNA is TGTGCTAGCAGCCCAAGGACGGCCGCAGGAGAGCAGTTCTTC.

The chain couples TRBV7-2 to TRBJ1-2; a weak D match, TRBD1 (5 bases). V shed 1 base and J shed 1 base, with 10 bases lying between them. Germline CDR1 SGHTA, CDR2 FQGNSA. The CDR3 is made up of 15 amino acids. The CDR3 nucleotides are TGTGCCAGCAGCTTAGATTGGGGGAATAACTATGGCTACACCTTC. Translating gives CASSLDWGNNYGYTF.

The rearrangement joins TRBV20-1 to TRBJ2-5; TRBD2 matches at 12 bases. The closer fit of TRBJ2-7 to the DNA end suggests the J call may be wrong. The germline V gene has CDR1 DFQATT and CDR2 SNEGSKA (reference sequence). The CDR3 runs 14 residues. CDR3 sequence (DNA): TGCAGTGTAACCGGGACTAGCGGGTTTTACGAGCAGTACTTC. This sequence encodes CSVTGTSGFYEQYF.